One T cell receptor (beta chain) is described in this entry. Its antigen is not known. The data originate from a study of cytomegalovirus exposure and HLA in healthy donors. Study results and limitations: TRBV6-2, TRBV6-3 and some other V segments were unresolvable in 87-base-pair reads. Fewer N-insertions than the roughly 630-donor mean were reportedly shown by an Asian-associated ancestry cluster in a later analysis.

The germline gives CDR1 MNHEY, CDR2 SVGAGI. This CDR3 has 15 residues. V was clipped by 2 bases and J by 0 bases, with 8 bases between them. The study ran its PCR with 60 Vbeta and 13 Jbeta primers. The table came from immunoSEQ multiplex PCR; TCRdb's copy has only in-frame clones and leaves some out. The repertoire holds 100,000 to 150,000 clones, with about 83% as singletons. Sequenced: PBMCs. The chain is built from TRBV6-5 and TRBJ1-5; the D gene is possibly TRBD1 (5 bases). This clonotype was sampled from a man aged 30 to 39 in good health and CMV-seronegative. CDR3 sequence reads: CASSYRQFSNQPQHF. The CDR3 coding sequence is TGTGCCAGCAGTTACAGACAGTTTAGCAATCAGCCCCAGCATTTT.